This entry lists 20 T cell receptor beta chains sequenced from one sample in a study of T cell responses to AZD1222 COVID-19 vaccine. Measured with immunoSEQ multiplex PCR; TCRdb has only the in-frame clones, and not every one. The sample carries some 120,000 clones, approximately 89% recorded once. The source was peripheral blood, collected on day 0 of AZD1222 vaccination. Source of these receptors: an adult in good health.

The V call is TRBV7-2, the J call TRBJ1-1; 7 positions agree with TRBD1. This CDR3 comprises 13 residues. The J segment lost 6 bases and the V segment lost 5 bases, leaving 6 bases of the junction unmatched. CDR1 and CDR2 (germline): SGHTA, FQGNSA. This CDR3 is CASSETGYSEAFF. In DNA form, the CDR3 reads TGTGCCAGCAGCGAGACAGGGTACTCTGAAGCTTTCTTT. Filled out from reference TRBV7-2 and TRBJ1-1, the complete variable domain reads GAGVSQSPSNKVTEKGKDVELRCDPISGHTALYWYRQSLGQGLEFLIYFQGNSAPDKSGLPSDRFSAERTGGSVSTLTIQRTQQEDSAVYLCASSETGYSEAFFGQGTRLTVV.

This chain joins TRBV27 and TRBJ1-6; D not resolved. This CDR3 has 14 residues. CDR1 MNHEY and CDR2 SMNVEV come from the germline V gene (reference sequence). V lost 4 bases and J lost 7, with 11 bases in between. The CDR3 is CASSWAGGNSPLHF. The CDR3 DNA is TGTGCCAGCAGTTGGGCAGGCGGCAATTCACCCCTCCACTTT.

The chain employs TRBV5-1 and TRBJ2-1; 7 bases line up with TRBD1. Germline V gene data show CDR1 as SGHRS and CDR2 as YFSETQ. The CDR3 is 14 amino acids. J lost 5 bases, V lost 2 bases, and 4 bases had no gene match. The CDR3 loop reads CASSLGTADNEQFF. The CDR3 DNA reads TGCGCCAGCAGCTTAGGGACAGCCGACAATGAGCAGTTCTTC.

The rearrangement joins TRBV7-8 to TRBJ1-1; D is undetermined. Per germline, CDR1 SGHVS and CDR2 FQNEAQ. The CDR3 is made up of 16 amino acids. V lost 1 base and J 0 bases, leaving 12 bases between the germline ends. The DNA for the CDR3 is TGTGCCAGCAGCTTAGGGGCCATTAGGGTGAACACTGAAGCTTTCTTT. Protein product: CASSLGAIRVNTEAFF.

The rearrangement links TRBV19 to TRBJ1-5, with TRBD1 matching 8 bases. The V gene end was trimmed by 5 bases and the J gene end by 7 bases; junction bases not matched to a gene: 7. The CDR3 has 14 residues. The germline V gene encodes CDR1 LNHDA and CDR2 SQIVND (reference sequence). CDR3: CASSLTGGLQPQHF. Here the CDR3 DNA reads TGTGCCAGTAGTCTAACAGGGGGGCTACAGCCCCAGCATTTT.

The rearrangement links TRBV7-2 to TRBJ2-1, with 7 bases identical to TRBD2. The CDR3 is 17 amino acids. Trimming cost V 2 bases and J 7 bases; bases outside gene matches: 14. Germline loops: CDR1 SGHTA, CDR2 FQGNSA. The CDR3 is CASSLYGREAPGNEQFF. The CDR3 DNA follows: TGTGCCAGCAGCTTATATGGACGGGAGGCGCCGGGGAATGAGCAGTTCTTC.

This chain links TRBV19 with TRBJ1-5; D perhaps matches TRBD1 (5 bases). This CDR3 has 14 amino acids. V lost 3 bases to trimming and J lost 3 bases, with 9 bases between them. Germline CDR1 LNHDA, CDR2 SQIVND (reference sequence). Written as DNA, the CDR3 is TGTGCCAGTAGTATTCGGGGACCCAATCAGCCCCAGCATTTT. Translation gives CASSIRGPNQPQHF.

This clone was recorded a few times. The V call is TRBV2, the J call TRBJ1-2, with 11 bases aligning to TRBD1. The junction had 7 bases not matched to a gene; V was cut back by 6 bases and J by 7 bases. CDR1 is SNHLY, CDR2 FYNNEI, per germline. The CDR3 length is 14 residues. The CDR3 DNA is TGTGCCAGCAGCGAGGGACAGGGGGTATCTGGCTACACCTTC. It encodes CASSEGQGVSGYTF. Drawing the rest from reference TRBV2 and TRBJ1-2, the complete variable domain is EPEVTQTPSHQVTQMGQEVILRCVPISNHLYFYWYRQILGQKVEFLVSFYNNEISEKSEIFDDQFSVERPDGSNFTLKIRSTKLEDSAMYFCASSEGQGVSGYTFGSGTRLTVV.

The V gene is TRBV11-3, the J gene TRBJ1-1; 11 positions match TRBD1. The germline gives CDR1 SGHNT, CDR2 YENEEA. CDR3 length: 16 amino acids. The ends lost 3 bases at V and 3 bases at J; junction bases unmatched: 6. The CDR3 sequence: CASSFSGTGGYTEAFF. CDR3 sequence (DNA): TGTGCCAGCAGCTTCTCCGGGACAGGGGGGTACACTGAAGCTTTCTTT.

The chain recombines TRBV6-1 with TRBJ2-5; 7 positions agree with TRBD1. Germline V gives CDR1 MNHNS, CDR2 SASEGT. The J segment lost 2 bases and the V segment lost 1 base, leaving 13 bases of the junction unmatched. CDR3 length: 18 amino acids. The CDR3 reads CASSEVMTGWGFQETQYF. CDR3 nucleotides: TGTGCCAGCAGTGAAGTTATGACAGGGTGGGGGTTTCAAGAGACCCAGTACTTC.

The chain carries TRBV19 and TRBJ1-1; TRBD1 matches at 10 bases. CDR1 is LNHDA and CDR2 is SQIVND in the germline V gene (reference sequence). This CDR3 region has 15 residues. Trimming removed 5 bases from V and 5 bases from J; junction bases left unmatched: 8. CDR3 loop: CASSWDRGVGTEAFF. The CDR3 DNA reads as TGTGCCAGTAGTTGGGACAGGGGAGTAGGAACTGAAGCTTTCTTT.

The rearrangement uses TRBV27 and TRBJ1-2, with TRBD1 matching over 8 bases. V shed 3 bases, J shed 3 bases, and the junction held 12 bases outside the gene matches. The CDR3 loop spans 17 amino acids. The germline V gene has CDR1 MNHEY and CDR2 SMNVEV (reference sequence). In DNA, the CDR3 is TGTGCCAGCAGTTTCGATCTAGGGCAGGGGGCCTACTATGGCTACACCTTC. Translated: CASSFDLGQGAYYGYTF.

The V and J genes are TRBV30 and TRBJ2-7, with TRBD1 as a possible D gene (5 bases). This CDR3 spans 13 amino acids. The germline V gene encodes CDR1 GTSNPN and CDR2 SVGIG (reference sequence). V gave up 3 bases and J gave up 1 base, with 10 bases separating them. CDR3 in amino acids: CAWSPGNSYEQYF. CDR3 DNA sequence: TGTGCCTGGAGCCCAGGGAATTCCTACGAGCAGTACTTC.

V is TRBV4-1 and J is TRBJ2-2; a weak D match, TRBD1 (6 bases). The CDR3 contains 17 residues. The germline CDR1 and CDR2 sequences are MGHRA and YSYEKL. The CDR3 DNA follows: TGCGGTTGCTCCCAGGGGTTGGAGGCAGGGTGGACCGGGGAGCTGTTTTTT. Protein: CGCSQGLEAGWTGELFF.

The CDR3 DNA reads as TGCGCCAGCAGCCAAGGTGCTGGAGGCAGGGTCTCTGGGGCCAACGTCCTGACTTTC. It encodes CASSQGAGGRVSGANVLTF. The chain employs TRBV4-1 and TRBJ2-6, with D possibly called TRBD1 or TRBD2 (5 bases each). With 1 base removed from V and 0 bases from J, the gap between germline ends came to 16 bases. The CDR3 covers 19 residues. The germline CDR1 and CDR2 sequences are MGHRA and YSYEKL.

The chain carries TRBV29-1 and TRBJ1-1, with 7 bases fitting TRBD1. The CDR3 runs 13 residues. In germline, CDR1 is SQVTM, CDR2 ANQGSEA. With 7 bases clipped from V and 1 base from J, the junction kept 6 bases outside the gene matches. CDR3 coding DNA: TGCAGCGGCCGCGGACAGGAGAACACTGAAGCTTTCTTT. Encoded protein: CSGRGQENTEAFF.

The chain carries TRBV7-9 and TRBJ2-5; no clear D gene. This CDR3 has 12 residues. The V end was cut by 3 bases, the J end by 1 base, with 3 bases between. CDR1 is SEHNR, CDR2 FQNEAQ, per germline (reference sequence). The chain's CDR3 is CASSFGQETQYF. In nucleotides, the CDR3 is TGTGCCAGCAGCTTCGGCCAAGAGACCCAGTACTTC.

The chain's CDR3 is CASMKGTGGYEQYF. Here the CDR3 DNA reads TGTGCCAGCATGAAGGGGACAGGGGGCTACGAGCAGTACTTC. This chain connects TRBV6-1 to TRBJ2-7; 11 positions match TRBD1. The length of the CDR3 is 14 residues. Germline assignment: CDR1 MNHNS and CDR2 SASEGT. V lost 7 bases, J lost 3 bases, and 5 bases stayed unmatched.

This clone has only a few counts. The J gene is TRBJ1-5, the V gene TRBV30, with D maybe TRBD1 (5 bases). V was trimmed by 4 bases and J by 0 bases, leaving 13 bases between them. The CDR3 spans 15 residues. CDR1 and CDR2 from the germline V gene are GTSNPN and SVGIG (reference sequence). This chain's CDR3 is CAWTLGPYSNQPQHF. For the CDR3, the DNA is TGTGCCTGGACGTTGGGGCCTTATAGCAATCAGCCCCAGCATTTT.

The V gene is TRBV6-1, the J gene TRBJ1-5; tentatively, D is TRBD1 (5 bases). The CDR3 sequence is 16 residues long. Trimming took 0 bases from V and 0 from J, leaving 9 bases between them. Per the germline V gene, CDR1 is MNHNS and CDR2 is SASEGT. The CDR3 bases are TGTGCCAGCAGTGAAGCCTCAGGGAGTAGCAATCAGCCCCAGCATTTT. This codes for CASSEASGSSNQPQHF.